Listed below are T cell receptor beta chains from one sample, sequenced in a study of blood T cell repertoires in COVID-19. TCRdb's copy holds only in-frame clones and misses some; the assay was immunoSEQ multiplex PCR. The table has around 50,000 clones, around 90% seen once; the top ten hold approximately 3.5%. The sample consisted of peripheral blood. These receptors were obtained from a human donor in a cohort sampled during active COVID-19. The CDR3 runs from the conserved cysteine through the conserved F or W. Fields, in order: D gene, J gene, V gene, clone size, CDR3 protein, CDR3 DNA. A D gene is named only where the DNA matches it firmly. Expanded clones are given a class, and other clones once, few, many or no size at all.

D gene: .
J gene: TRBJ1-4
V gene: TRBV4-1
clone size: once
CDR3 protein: CASSRTGAPSNEKLFF
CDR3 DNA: TGCGCCAGCAGCCGAACAGGTGCTCCTTCTAATGAAAAACTGTTTTTT

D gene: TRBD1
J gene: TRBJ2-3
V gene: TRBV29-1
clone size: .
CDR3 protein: CSIRTGFTDTQYF
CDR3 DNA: TGCAGCATTAGGACAGGGTTCACAGATACGCAGTATTTT

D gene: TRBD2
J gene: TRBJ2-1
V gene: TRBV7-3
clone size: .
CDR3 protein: CASSLTSGGVGEQFF
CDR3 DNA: TGTGCCAGCAGCCTTACTAGCGGGGGGGTTGGTGAGCAGTTCTTC

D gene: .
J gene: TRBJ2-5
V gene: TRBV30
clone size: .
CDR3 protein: CAWSGRWDTSYQETQYF
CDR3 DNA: TGTGCCTGGAGTGGCCGGTGGGACACCTCGTACCAAGAGACCCAGTACTTC

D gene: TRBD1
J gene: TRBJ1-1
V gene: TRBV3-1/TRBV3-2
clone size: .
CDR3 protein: CASSQDWGDRGFTEAFF
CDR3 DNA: TGTGCCAGCAGCCAAGATTGGGGAGACAGGGGTTTCACTGAAGCTTTCTTT

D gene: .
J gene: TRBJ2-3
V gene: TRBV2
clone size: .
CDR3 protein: CASSGSVEGVTQYF
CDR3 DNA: TGTGCCAGCAGTGGGAGTGTAGAGGGGGTAACGCAGTATTTT

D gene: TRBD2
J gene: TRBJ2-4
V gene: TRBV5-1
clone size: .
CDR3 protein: CASSLGLAGTTTSGAKNIQYF
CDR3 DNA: TGCGCCAGCAGCTTGGGGCTAGCGGGAACTACAACCAGTGGGGCCAAAAACATTCAGTACTTC

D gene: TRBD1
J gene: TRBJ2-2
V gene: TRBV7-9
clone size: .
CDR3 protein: CASSPRTGPTGELFF
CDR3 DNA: TGTGCCAGCAGCCCCCGGACAGGGCCCACCGGGGAGCTGTTTTTT

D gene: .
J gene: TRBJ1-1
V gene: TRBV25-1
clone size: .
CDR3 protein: CASSEPRSTEAFF
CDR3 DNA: TGTGCCAGCAGTGAACCGCGAAGCACTGAAGCTTTCTTT

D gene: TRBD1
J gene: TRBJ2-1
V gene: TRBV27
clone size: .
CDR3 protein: CAKGTGRSNRDEQFF
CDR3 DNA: TGTGCCAAAGGGACAGGGAGGTCGAATAGGGATGAGCAGTTCTTC

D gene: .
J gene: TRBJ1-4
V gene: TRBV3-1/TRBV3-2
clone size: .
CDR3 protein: CASSHLGSNEKLFF
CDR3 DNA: TGTGCCAGCAGCCATTTGGGCTCAAATGAAAAACTGTTTTTT

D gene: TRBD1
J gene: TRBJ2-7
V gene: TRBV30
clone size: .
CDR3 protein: CAWSVTGASYEQYF
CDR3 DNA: TGTGCCTGGAGTGTGACAGGGGCCTCCTACGAGCAGTACTTC

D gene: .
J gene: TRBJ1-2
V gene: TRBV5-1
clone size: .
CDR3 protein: CASSRTNGERAGYTF
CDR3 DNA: TGCGCCAGCAGCCGGACGAATGGTGAGAGGGCTGGCTACACCTTC

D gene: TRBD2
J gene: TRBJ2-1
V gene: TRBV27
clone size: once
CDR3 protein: CASSPTSAGEQFF
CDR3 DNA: TGTGCCAGCAGCCCGACTAGCGCAGGAGAGCAGTTCTTC

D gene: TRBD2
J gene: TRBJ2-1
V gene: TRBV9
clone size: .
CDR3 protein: CASSARDYYNEQFF
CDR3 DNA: TGTGCCAGCAGCGCCCGGGACTATTACAATGAGCAGTTCTTC

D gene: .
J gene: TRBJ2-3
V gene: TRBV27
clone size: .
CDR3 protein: CASSFRAGGVQYF
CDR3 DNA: TGTGCCAGCAGTTTTAGGGCCGGAGGGGTACAGTATTTT

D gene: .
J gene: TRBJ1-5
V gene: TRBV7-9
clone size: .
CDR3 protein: CASSSGQYQPQHF
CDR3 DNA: TGTGCCAGCAGCTCCGGACAGTATCAGCCCCAGCATTTT

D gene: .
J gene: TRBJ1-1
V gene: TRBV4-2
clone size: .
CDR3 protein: CASSLRGADNTEAFF
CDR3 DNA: TGTGCCAGCAGCCTCCGGGGGGCTGATAACACTGAAGCTTTCTTT

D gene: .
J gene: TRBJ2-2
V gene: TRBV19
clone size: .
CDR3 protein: CASSMFRGMNTGELFF
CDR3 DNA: TGTGCCAGTAGTATGTTCAGGGGAATGAACACCGGGGAGCTGTTTTTT

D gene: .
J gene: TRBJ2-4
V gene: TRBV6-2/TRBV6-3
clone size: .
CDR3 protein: CASSYVAGTVAKNIQYF
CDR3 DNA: TGTGCCAGCAGTTATGTGGCGGGGACCGTAGCCAAAAACATTCAGTACTTC

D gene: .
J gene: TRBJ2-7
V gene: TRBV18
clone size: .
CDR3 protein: CASSPTVAHEQYF
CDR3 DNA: TGTGCCAGCTCACCCACCGTGGCCCACGAGCAGTACTTC

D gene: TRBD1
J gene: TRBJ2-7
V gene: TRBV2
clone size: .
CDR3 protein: CASRGDSYEQYF
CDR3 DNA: TGTGCCAGCAGAGGGGACAGCTACGAGCAGTACTTC

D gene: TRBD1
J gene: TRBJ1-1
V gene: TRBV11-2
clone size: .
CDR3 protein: CASSYRGGNTEAFF
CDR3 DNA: TGTGCCAGCAGCTACAGGGGGGGGAACACTGAAGCTTTCTTT

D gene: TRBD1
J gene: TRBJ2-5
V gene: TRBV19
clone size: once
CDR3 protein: CASSSGQPGETQYF
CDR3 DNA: TGTGCCAGTAGTTCGGGACAGCCCGGGGAGACCCAGTACTTC

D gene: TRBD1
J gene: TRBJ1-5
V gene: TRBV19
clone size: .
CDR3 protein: CASSPLDGQGLNQPQHF
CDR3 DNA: TGTGCCAGTAGTCCCTTGGACGGACAGGGTTTAAATCAGCCCCAGCATTTT

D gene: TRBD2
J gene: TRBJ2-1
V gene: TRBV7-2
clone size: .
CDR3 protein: CASSLDRRGARDEQFF
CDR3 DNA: TGTGCCAGCAGCTTAGATCGGCGGGGGGCCAGGGATGAGCAGTTCTTC

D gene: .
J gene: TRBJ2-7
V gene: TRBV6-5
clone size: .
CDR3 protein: CASSRSPTYEQYF
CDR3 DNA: TGTGCCAGCAGCCGAAGCCCAACCTACGAGCAGTACTTC

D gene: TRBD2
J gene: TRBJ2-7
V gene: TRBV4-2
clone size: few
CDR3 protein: CASSQDEGTSGLAYEQYF
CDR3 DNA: TGTGCCAGCAGCCAAGATGAGGGAACTAGCGGACTCGCCTACGAGCAGTACTTC

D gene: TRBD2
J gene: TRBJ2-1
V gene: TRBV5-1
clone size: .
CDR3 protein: CASSLDLAGGPTNEQFF
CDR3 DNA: TGCGCCAGCAGCTTGGACTTAGCGGGGGGCCCAACCAATGAGCAGTTCTTC

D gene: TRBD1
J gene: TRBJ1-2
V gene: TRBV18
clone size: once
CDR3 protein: CASSPGQGTVSTF
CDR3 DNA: TGTGCCAGCTCACCGGGACAGGGGACTGTGAGCACCTTC

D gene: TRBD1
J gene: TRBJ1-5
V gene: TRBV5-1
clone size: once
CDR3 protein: CASSPTGWTQPQHF
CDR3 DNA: TGCGCCAGCAGCCCGACAGGGTGGACCCAGCCCCAGCATTTT

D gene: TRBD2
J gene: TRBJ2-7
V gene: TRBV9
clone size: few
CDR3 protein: CASSQGLAGSSYEQYF
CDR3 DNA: TGTGCCAGCAGCCAGGGACTAGCGGGAAGCTCCTACGAGCAGTACTTC

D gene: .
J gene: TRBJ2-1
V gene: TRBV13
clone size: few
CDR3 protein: CASSYLTRNNEQFF
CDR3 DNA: TGTGCCAGCAGCTACCTGACTCGTAACAATGAGCAGTTCTTC

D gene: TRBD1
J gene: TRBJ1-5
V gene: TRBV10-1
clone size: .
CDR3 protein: CASSVPTRDRDPPDNQPQHF
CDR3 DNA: TGCGCCAGCAGCGTTCCGACGCGGGACAGGGACCCCCCCGACAATCAGCCCCAGCATTTT

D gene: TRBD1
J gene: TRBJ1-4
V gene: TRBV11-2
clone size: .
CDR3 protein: CASSQDRAGEKLFF
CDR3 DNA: TGTGCCAGCAGCCAGGACAGGGCCGGTGAAAAACTGTTTTTT

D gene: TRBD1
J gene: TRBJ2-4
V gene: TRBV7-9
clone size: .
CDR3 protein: CASSFGQGYDIQYF
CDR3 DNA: TGTGCCAGCAGCTTCGGACAGGGATATGACATTCAGTACTTC

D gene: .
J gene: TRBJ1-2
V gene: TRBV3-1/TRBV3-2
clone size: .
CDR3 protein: CASSQPGQNFYGYTF
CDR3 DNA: TGTGCCAGCAGCCAACCAGGACAGAACTTCTATGGCTACACCTTC

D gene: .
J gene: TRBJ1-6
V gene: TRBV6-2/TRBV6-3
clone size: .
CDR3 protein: CASSYSSGYNPKESPLHF
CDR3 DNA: TGTGCCAGCAGTTACTCGTCAGGGTACAACCCCAAGGAGTCACCCCTCCACTTT

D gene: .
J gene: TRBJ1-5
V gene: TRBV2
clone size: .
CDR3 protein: CASSEDGGGNQPQHF
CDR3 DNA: TGTGCCAGCAGCGAGGATGGGGGGGGCAATCAGCCCCAGCATTTT

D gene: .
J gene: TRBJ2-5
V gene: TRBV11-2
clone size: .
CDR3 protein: CASSPGLSQETQYF
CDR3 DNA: TGTGCCAGCAGCCCAGGACTTTCACAAGAGACCCAGTACTTC

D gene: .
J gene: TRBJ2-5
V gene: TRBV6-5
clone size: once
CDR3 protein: CAGGGGRKTQYF
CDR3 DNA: TGTGCCGGAGGAGGGGGCCGGAAGACCCAGTACTTC

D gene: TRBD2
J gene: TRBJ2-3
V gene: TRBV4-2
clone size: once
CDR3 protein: CASSQDGASGGRSTDTQYF
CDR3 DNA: TGTGCCAGCAGCCAAGATGGGGCTAGCGGGGGGAGAAGCACAGATACGCAGTATTTT

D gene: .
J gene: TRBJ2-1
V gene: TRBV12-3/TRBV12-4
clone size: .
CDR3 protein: CASTMRLNNEQFF
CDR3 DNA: TGTGCCAGCACCATGAGGCTTAACAATGAGCAGTTCTTC

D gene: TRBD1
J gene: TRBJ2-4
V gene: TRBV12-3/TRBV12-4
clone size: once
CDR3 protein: CASSQGTGSQYF
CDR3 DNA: TGTGCCAGCAGCCAGGGGACAGGGTCTCAGTACTTC

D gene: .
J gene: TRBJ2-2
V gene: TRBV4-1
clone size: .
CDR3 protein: CASSQTNRDTGELFF
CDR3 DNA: TGCGCCAGCAGCCAAACCAACAGGGACACCGGGGAGCTGTTTTTT

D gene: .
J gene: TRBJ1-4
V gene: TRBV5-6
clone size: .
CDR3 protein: CASSFYRTAATNEKLFF
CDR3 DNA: TGTGCCAGCAGCTTTTACAGGACGGCAGCAACTAATGAAAAACTGTTTTTT